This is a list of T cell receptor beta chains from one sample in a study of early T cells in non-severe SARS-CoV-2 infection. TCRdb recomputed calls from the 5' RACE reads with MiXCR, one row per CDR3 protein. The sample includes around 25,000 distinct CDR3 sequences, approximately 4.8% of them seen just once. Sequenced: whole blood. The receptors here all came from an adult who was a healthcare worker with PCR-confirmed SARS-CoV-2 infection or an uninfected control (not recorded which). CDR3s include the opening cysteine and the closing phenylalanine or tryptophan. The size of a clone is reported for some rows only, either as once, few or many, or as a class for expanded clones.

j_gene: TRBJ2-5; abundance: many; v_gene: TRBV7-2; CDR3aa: CASSLVFRQTQETQYF
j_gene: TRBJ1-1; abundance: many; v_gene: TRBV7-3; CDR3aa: CASSLAGGEAFF
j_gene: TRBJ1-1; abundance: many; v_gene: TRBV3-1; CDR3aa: CASSQATRIEAFF
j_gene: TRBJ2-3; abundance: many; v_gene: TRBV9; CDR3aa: CASSKGLALSTDTQYF
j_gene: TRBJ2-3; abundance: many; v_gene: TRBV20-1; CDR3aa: CSARGQRESSDTQYF
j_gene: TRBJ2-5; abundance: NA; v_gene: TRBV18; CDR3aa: CASSTLSETQYF
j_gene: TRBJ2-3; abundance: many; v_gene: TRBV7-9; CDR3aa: CASDFLGGSTDTQYF
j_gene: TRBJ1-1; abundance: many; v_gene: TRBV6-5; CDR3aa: CASRRTGTEAFF
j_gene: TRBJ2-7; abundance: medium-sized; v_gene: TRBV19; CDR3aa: CASSLAGSYEQYF
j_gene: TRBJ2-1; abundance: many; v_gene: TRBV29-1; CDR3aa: CSHTRLAGAYNEQFF
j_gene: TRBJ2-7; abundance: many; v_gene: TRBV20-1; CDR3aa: CSATSSGRAVYEQYF
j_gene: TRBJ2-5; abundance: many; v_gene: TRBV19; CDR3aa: CASSSNRGETQYF
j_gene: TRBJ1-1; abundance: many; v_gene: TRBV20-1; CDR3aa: CSALDREAFF